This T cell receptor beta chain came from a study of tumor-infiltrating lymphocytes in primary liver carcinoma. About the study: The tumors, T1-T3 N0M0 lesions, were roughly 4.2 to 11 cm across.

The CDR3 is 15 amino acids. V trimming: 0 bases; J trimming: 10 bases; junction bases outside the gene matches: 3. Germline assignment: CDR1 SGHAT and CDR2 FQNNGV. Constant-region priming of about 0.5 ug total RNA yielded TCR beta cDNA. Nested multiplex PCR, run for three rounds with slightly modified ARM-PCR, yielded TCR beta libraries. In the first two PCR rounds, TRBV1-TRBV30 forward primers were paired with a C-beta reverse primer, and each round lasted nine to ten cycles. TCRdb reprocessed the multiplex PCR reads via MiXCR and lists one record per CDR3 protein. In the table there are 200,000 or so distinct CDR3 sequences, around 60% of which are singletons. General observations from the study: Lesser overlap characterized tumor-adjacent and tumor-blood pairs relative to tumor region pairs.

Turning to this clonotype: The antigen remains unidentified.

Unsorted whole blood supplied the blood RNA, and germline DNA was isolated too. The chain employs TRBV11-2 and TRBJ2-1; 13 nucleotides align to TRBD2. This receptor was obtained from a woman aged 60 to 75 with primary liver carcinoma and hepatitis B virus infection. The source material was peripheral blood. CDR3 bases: TGTGCCAGCAGCTTAGAAGTGGGACTAGCGGGAGAGCAGTTCTTC. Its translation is CASSLEVGLAGEQFF.